This entry lists 29 T cell receptor beta chains sequenced from one sample in a study of T cells in Graves' hyperthyroidism and ophthalmopathy. TCR beta CDR3 region amplification was performed from RNA transcripts. HTBI primers were used for first-round RT-PCR of the TCR CDR3. From the multiplex PCR reads, TCRdb called clonotypes with MiXCR, one entry per CDR3 protein. The table lists fewer than 750,000 distinct CDR3 sequences, about 43% of them singletons, with 7.5% to 8.5% in the top ten. The sequencing input was peripheral blood or thyroid tissue (not recorded which). The receptors originated from a woman aged 18-35 years with Graves' hyperthyroidism.

This rearrangement joins TRBV20-1 to TRBJ1-3; unclear D gene. This CDR3 is built from 15 residues. The V gene's germline CDR1 is DFQATT and CDR2 SNEGSKA (reference sequence). The V end lost 1 base, the J end lost 0 bases, and 10 bases lay between the germline ends. CDR3 amino acids: CSARVSGGSGNTIYF. The DNA of the CDR3 is TGCAGTGCTAGAGTTAGCGGAGGCTCTGGAAACACCATATATTTT.

The chain couples TRBV20-1 to TRBJ2-1, with D possibly matching TRBD1 (5 bases). V lost 0 bases and J lost 7, with 10 bases in between. CDR1 DFQATT and CDR2 SNEGSKA come from the germline V gene (reference sequence). The CDR3 has 13 residues. CDR3 DNA sequence: TGCAGTGCTAGAGATTGGCAGGGAAATGAGCAGTTCTTC. Amino acid sequence: CSARDWQGNEQFF.

This clonotype occurred many times. V is TRBV9 and J is TRBJ1-2, with D maybe TRBD1 (6 bases). The CDR3 has 15 residues. Per the germline V gene, CDR1 is SGDLS and CDR2 is YYNGEE. Trimming left V 3 bases short and J 0 bases short, with 12 bases between. The CDR3 here is CASSEQGFANYGYTF. CDR3 nucleotide sequence: TGTGCCAGCAGCGAACAGGGATTTGCTAACTATGGCTACACCTTC.

Details on this clonotype: A junction boundary mismatches the germline segment, possibly from a read error. V gene TRBV5-1 combines with J gene TRBJ2-2, with a possible D match to TRBD2 (6 bases). This CDR3 is built from 14 residues. CDR1 and CDR2 (germline): SGHRS, YFSETQ. The CDR3 DNA reads TGTGCCAGCAGCTTGTATGCAGGGAGGAATGAGCAGTTTTTT. Its protein product is CASSLYAGRNEQFF.

This clonotype has just one count. No conserved phenylalanine or tryptophan is present at the end of the CDR3, so a read error is the likely explanation. The chain uses TRBV15 and TRBJ1-6; no clear D gene. Germline V gives CDR1 LNHNV, CDR2 YYDKDF (reference sequence). Trimming stripped 5 bases from V and 9 bases from J, with 11 bases between. CDR3 size: 13 residues. The CDR3: CATSFKGGSPLHL. The CDR3 nucleotides are TGTGCCACCAGCTTCAAGGGTGGTTCACCCCTCCACCTT.

As to this clonotype: This may arise from a read error, as a much more abundant clone is one base away. This chain uses TRBV7-2 with TRBJ2-2; D possibly corresponds to TRBD1 (5 bases). Per the germline V gene, CDR1 is SGHTA and CDR2 is FQGNSA. The V end was cut by 8 bases, the J end by 6 bases, with 10 bases between. The CDR3 loop spans 12 amino acids. The CDR3 sequence: CASPRVAGELFF. The CDR3, as DNA: TGTGCCAGCCCCAGGGTGGCCGGGGAGCTGTTTTTT.

The chain combines TRBV6-2 or TRBV6-3 with TRBJ2-5, with 9 positions matching TRBD2. The CDR3 loop spans 16 amino acids. CDR1 is MNHEY and CDR2 is SVGEGT in the germline V gene. Losses at the gene ends were 2 bases for V and 5 bases for J; bases not matched to a gene: 9. This CDR3 is CASSYRLAGLLETQYF. Here the CDR3 DNA reads TGTGCCAGCAGTTACCGGCTAGCGGGGTTATTGGAGACCCAGTACTTC.

The V call is TRBV20-1, the J call TRBJ2-7; D might be TRBD1 (5 bases). V gave up 8 bases and J gave up 1 base, with 12 bases separating them. Germline V gene data show CDR1 as DFQATT and CDR2 as SNEGSKA (reference sequence). This CDR3 is 12 amino acids long. The CDR3 DNA sequence: TGCAGTCTAGGGCAGGGTTCCTACGAGCAGTACTTC. Translated, it gives CSLGQGSYEQYF.

The table lists this clonotype with many counts. The CDR3 reads CASSPRNPYQPQHF. CDR3 in DNA: TGTGCCAGCAGTCCGAGGAATCCGTATCAGCCCCAGCATTTT. V gene TRBV27 combines with J gene TRBJ1-5; the D is unclear. The V end was cut by 5 bases, the J end by 5 bases, with 13 bases between. Germline V gene lookup returns CDR1 MNHEY and CDR2 SMNVEV (reference sequence). The CDR3 contains 14 residues.

This clonotype has ten or more counts. This chain joins TRBV7-2 and TRBJ1-5, with D unresolved. The CDR3 has 15 amino acids. V lost 5 bases and J lost 9, with 20 bases in between. CDR1 and CDR2 (germline): SGHTA, FQGNSA. CDR3 bases: TGTGCCAGCAGCCCTATAGGGAAGGGCGGGAGGCCCCAGCATTTT. This encodes CASSPIGKGGRPQHF. The full variable domain, completed using reference TRBV7-2 and TRBJ1-5, is GAGVSQSPSNKVTEKGKDVELRCDPISGHTALYWYRQSLGQGLEFLIYFQGNSAPDKSGLPSDRFSAERTGGSVSTLTIQRTQQEDSAVYLCASSPIGKGGRPQHFGDGTRLSIL.

The gene calls are TRBV7-9 and TRBJ2-7; 7 bases fit TRBD1. The germline CDR1 and CDR2 sequences are SEHNR and FQNEAQ (reference sequence). Unmatched junction bases numbered 12, after V lost 3 bases and J lost 4 bases. There are 16 residues in the CDR3. The CDR3 reads CASSLVGTESFYEQYF. The CDR3 bases are TGTGCCAGCAGCTTGGTAGGGACAGAGAGCTTTTACGAGCAGTACTTC.

Turning to this clonotype: It may be a read error: a sequence one base away is much more abundant. The chain carries TRBV12-5 and TRBJ1-1, with D hard to call. The V gene lost 5 bases and the J gene lost 6 bases, with 13 bases spanning the gap. Germline assignment: CDR1 LGHNT and CDR2 FRNRAP. This CDR3 has 13 residues. The CDR3, as DNA: TGTGCTAGTGGTGCTACTGTAGGGCCTGAAGCTTTCTTT. Protein product: CASGATVGPEAFF.

The chain links TRBV29-1 to TRBJ1-1, with TRBD1 as a possible D gene (5 bases). Germline CDR1 and CDR2: SQVTM and ANQGSEA. The CDR3 extends over 14 amino acids. V lost 1 base to trimming and J lost 7 bases, with 16 bases between them. The CDR3 DNA is TGCAGCGTTGAAGTCCGAGGGCAGGGCGATGAAGCTTTCTTT. This encodes CSVEVRGQGDEAFF.

V is TRBV7-3 and J is TRBJ1-1; D not resolved. The length of the CDR3 is 16 residues. Germline CDR1 SGHTA, CDR2 FQGTGA. Deletions cut 5 bases from V and 0 bases from J, with 16 bases between. DNA for the CDR3: TGTGCCAGCAGCCAAGACCAACAGACCTTGAACACTGAAGCTTTCTTT. It translates to CASSQDQQTLNTEAFF.

V is TRBV2 and J is TRBJ2-7; 7 bases are shared with TRBD1. The CDR3 loop spans 17 amino acids. Trimming took 5 bases from V and 5 from J; bases not matched to a gene: 18. Germline-derived CDR1 and CDR2 are SNHLY and FYNNEI. CDR3 in amino acids: CASSSWIPGQREHEQYF. The CDR3 DNA sequence: TGTGCCAGCAGTTCCTGGATCCCGGGACAGAGGGAACACGAGCAGTACTTC.

The chain employs TRBV11-1 and TRBJ1-1, with D maybe TRBD1 (5 bases). The CDR3 consists of 13 residues. The V end lost 7 bases, the J end lost 4 bases, and 13 bases lay between the germline ends. Germline V CDR1 and CDR2: SGHAT, FQDESV (reference sequence). The CDR3 is CASNLPQGTEAFF. DNA of the CDR3: TGTGCCAGCAACCTCCCCCAGGGCACTGAAGCTTTCTTT.

The V call is TRBV9, the J call TRBJ1-2; tentative D call: TRBD1 (6 bases). The CDR3 totals 14 residues. The germline V gene encodes CDR1 SGDLS and CDR2 YYNGEE. The V end was cut by 3 bases, the J end by 8 bases, with 17 bases between. The CDR3: CASSGWGGGPGYTF. CDR3 nucleotides: TGTGCCAGCAGCGGATGGGGAGGGGGGCCCGGCTACACCTTC. Full variable domain (missing parts from reference TRBV9 and TRBJ1-2): DSGVTQTPKHLITATGQRVTLRCSPRSGDLSVYWYQQSLDQGLQFLIQYYNGEERAKGNILERFSAQQFPDLHSELNLSSLELGDSALYFCASSGWGGGPGYTFGSGTRLTVV.

The V gene is TRBV30, the J gene TRBJ1-1, with D perhaps TRBD1 (6 bases). Trimming removed 5 bases from V and 4 bases from J, with 11 bases in between. Per germline, CDR1 GTSNPN and CDR2 SVGIG (reference sequence). This CDR3 spans 12 amino acids. CDR3 sequence: CAWLAGVTEAFF. The DNA for the CDR3 is TGTGCCTGGTTAGCAGGGGTCACTGAAGCTTTCTTT.

The V call is TRBV6-1, the J call TRBJ2-7; D possibly matches TRBD1 or TRBD2 (6 bases each). Per germline, CDR1 MNHNS and CDR2 SASEGT. V dropped 5 bases and J dropped 0 bases, with 11 bases sitting between them. This CDR3 spans 14 amino acids. The CDR3 DNA reads TGTGCCAGCAGTACGCGGGACATCTCCTACGAGCAGTACTTC. Protein: CASSTRDISYEQYF.

This chain links TRBV12-5 with TRBJ1-6; D is possibly TRBD1 (5 bases). Per the germline V gene, CDR1 is LGHNT and CDR2 is FRNRAP. Trimming left V 3 bases short and J 8 bases short, with 8 bases between. This CDR3 is built from 13 residues. The CDR3 nucleotides read TGTGCTAGTGGTTTAGAACAGGATTCACCCCTCCACTTT. This translates into CASGLEQDSPLHF.

The chain is built from TRBV2 and TRBJ1-2; 10 bases match TRBD1. The CDR3 spans 14 residues. V lost 5 bases, J lost 8 bases, and 8 bases stayed unmatched. CDR1 and CDR2 (germline): SNHLY, FYNNEI. The CDR3 reads CASSNTPDRGGYTF. In nucleotides, the CDR3 is TGTGCCAGCAGTAATACCCCGGACAGGGGGGGCTACACCTTC.

The gene calls are TRBV18 and TRBJ1-1; 7 bases align to TRBD1. Trimming took 1 base from V and 1 from J; bases not matched to a gene: 6. CDR1 KGHSH and CDR2 LQKENI come from the germline V gene. This CDR3 region has 16 residues. Here the CDR3 reads CASSPLFRGENTEAFF. As DNA, the CDR3 is TGTGCCAGCTCACCACTCTTCAGGGGGGAGAACACTGAAGCTTTCTTT.

This clonotype was recorded at least ten times. This chain links TRBV10-3 with TRBJ2-7; 8 positions agree with TRBD1. CDR1 is ENHRY, CDR2 SYGVKD, per germline. The CDR3 has 14 residues. The ends lost 9 bases at V and 3 bases at J; junction bases unmatched: 10. The CDR3 loop is CAIGGTGGYYEQYF. Written as DNA, the CDR3 is TGTGCCATTGGAGGTACAGGGGGATACTACGAGCAGTACTTC.

V gene TRBV29-1 combines with J gene TRBJ1-5; the match to TRBD1 covers 8 bases. The CDR3 is 12 residues long. Germline values: CDR1 SQVTM, CDR2 ANQGSEA. Here the CDR3 DNA reads TGCAGTTTTACAGGGGGAAATCAGCCCCAGCATTTT. It specifies CSFTGGNQPQHF.

The chain is built from TRBV3-1 and TRBJ2-7, with 11 positions matching TRBD2. Germline CDR1 reads LGHDT; CDR2 reads YNNKEL (reference sequence). J was trimmed by 1 base and V by 6 bases; bases with no gene match: 11. The CDR3 totals 17 residues. CDR3 DNA: TGTGCCAGCAGTAGGGGACTAGCGGAACTGCCTTCCTACGAGCAGTACTTC. Translating it yields CASSRGLAELPSYEQYF.

This clonotype was counted many times. The gene calls are TRBV20-1 and TRBJ1-2; 7 bases fit TRBD1. Looked up from germline, CDR1 is DFQATT and CDR2 is SNEGSKA (reference sequence). The V and J ends lost 3 bases and 4 bases, in that order; junction bases with no gene match: 8. The CDR3 contains 14 residues. CDR3 bases: TGCAGTGCTAGGCCGGCGGCAGGGGGCTATGGCTACACCTTC. Protein sequence: CSARPAAGGYGYTF.

The J gene is TRBJ2-7, the V gene TRBV7-8; tentatively, D is TRBD1 (5 bases). The length of the CDR3 is 15 residues. V was shortened by 5 bases and J by 1 base, with 15 bases between the two germline ends. CDR1 is SGHVS, CDR2 FQNEAQ, per germline. The CDR3 sequence: CASSQETDRSYEQYF. CDR3 nucleotides: TGTGCCAGCAGCCAAGAAACCGACAGATCCTACGAGCAGTACTTC.

In regard to this clonotype: No conserved phenylalanine or tryptophan ends this CDR3, so it is likely a read error. The DNA is omitted, as the CDR3 cannot be located on it reliably, and the CDR3 follows TCRdb's listing. This sequence joins TRBV2 and TRBJ1-2. Germline CDR1 SNHLY, CDR2 FYNNEI. The CDR3 comprises 9 residues, both ends counted. The CDR3: CASSKRDTY.

The chain joins TRBV7-8 to TRBJ2-7; no clear D. Per germline, CDR1 SGHVS and CDR2 FQNEAQ. The CDR3 spans 14 residues. The germline V and J ends were trimmed by 5 bases and 7 bases, with 18 bases remaining between them. The CDR3 spells CASSMGFSYNEQYF. CDR3 nucleotide sequence: TGTGCCAGCAGCATGGGATTCTCCTACAATGAGCAGTACTTC.